This record covers a single T cell receptor beta chain. At least ten counts were recorded for this clonotype. Its antigen has not been determined. Germline is not matched at one junction end, which may reflect a read error. Per the publication, the time point label means: newly diagnosed GD, antithyroid drugs for less than 3 months. For both TCR sequencing and RNA sequencing, RNA was extracted from PBMCs using TRIzol. The diagnosis of Graves' disease followed American Thyroid Association guidelines. Recruitment of patients was carried out at an endocrinology department in Xi'an, China. From each patient, around 8.3 milliliters of peripheral blood was collected into an EDTA anticoagulant tube. Ficoll Paque Plus density gradient separation was used to isolate PBMCs, and no further T cell sorting was done. An Agilent 2100 Bioanalyzer and agarose gel were used to check RNA quality, and a NanoDrop 2000 was used to measure RNA concentration.

The method behind the library was multiplex PCR. Sequencing was carried out with an Illumina HiSeq 4000. CDR3 regions were amplified by Arm-PCR with iRepertoire HTBI primers to construct TCR beta libraries. PCR products were gel purified before sequencing. The study's processing was this. A total of 60 to 80 TRBV and 14 TRBJ segments were identified across samples and were used for gene usage analysis of CDR3 amino acid clonotypes. COPE and FqMerger were used to merge filtered high-quality paired reads into contigs. BLAST was used to align contigs to the IMGT TRBV, TRBD and TRBJ reference genes, and CDR3 was defined following IMGT. Clonotypes above 0.1% frequency were classified as highly expanded clones. Shannon entropy served as the measure of repertoire diversity, while the Gini coefficient captured V-J evenness. A clonotype was considered public if more than one individual shared it. The public sequencing data were trimmed at Q25 with fastp and processed into clonotypes with MiXCR by TCRdb, which kept only in-frame beta chains. Here each entry gathers all rows of one CDR3 protein and keeps the most common genes and DNA. The V and J calls were not made by the authors but by TCRdb's processing. Recorded for this sample are 350,000 to 500,000 distinct CDR3 sequences; roughly 15% of them occurred a single time. Under 20% of the sample goes to the ten largest clones.

The source of the sample is a study of regulatory T cells in long-lasting Graves disease (dated by TCRdb to the early 2020s). About the full investigation: Antithyroid drugs had been taken for less than 3 months by newly diagnosed Graves' disease patients. The study was conducted in China and was registered as a clinical trial. This study used TCR sequencing and RNA sequencing of peripheral blood to compare persistent Graves' disease patients against newly diagnosed Graves' disease patients. A total of about 33 samples underwent TCR sequencing: about 13 from persistent and some 20 from newly diagnosed Graves' disease patients. Overall study results and their limits: Only peripheral blood was studied, because thyroid tissue, the primary lesion, was inaccessible. TRBV28, TRBJ1-2 and TRBJ2-5 were preferentially used in persistent disease, while TRBV20-1 and TRBJ2-1 were favored in newly diagnosed disease. A larger number of public clonotypes was shared among persistent patients (around 2,700) than among newly diagnosed patients (around 870). The small sample size was acknowledged by the authors as a limitation that may reduce accuracy. Sequencing and analysis were limited to the TCR beta chain. Compared with newly diagnosed patients, persistent Graves' disease patients had lower TCR Shannon entropy and fewer highly expanded clones, which suggests clonal expansion.

According to the germline V gene (reference sequence), CDR1 reads GTSNPN and CDR2 reads SVGIG. The CDR3 measures 15 amino acids from cysteine to phenylalanine. This entry keeps only the CDR3 DNA: 45 bases, framed from base 1. These data are also associated with another study on T cells in Graves' hyperthyroidism and ophthalmopathy. The second source states: Stable Graves' hyperthyroidism was defined as the absence of progression to ophthalmopathy over 18 months of follow-up. Hyperthyroidism patients were newly diagnosed, had a disease duration of under 2 months, and were aged 18 to 65 years. Any patient with an uncontrolled infection, another autoimmune disease, pregnancy or lactation was excluded. Clinical symptoms, serum thyroxine and TRAb, thyroid ultrasound, and orbital computed tomography formed the basis for the diagnoses. For the first round of RT-PCR on the TCR CDR3, the HTBI primer set was used together with the Qiagen OneStep RT-PCR kit. Most expanded thyroid clonotypes (frequency above 0.001) were also detected in blood, a finding suggesting that blood repertoires may reflect thyroid immune responses. In cross-validation, a model built on a 13 V-J signature told ophthalmopathy apart from stable hyperthyroidism with 85% to 90% sensitivity and roughly 82% specificity, and in testing the same model reached 80%/75%. In validation, the model predicted progression to ophthalmopathy with about 71% sensitivity and 72% to 85% specificity, a median of 6.5 months before onset. TCR V-J signatures able to tell the groups apart were searched for in a discovery cohort of 100 patients, of whom over 40 had Graves' ophthalmopathy and 55 to 65 had stable Graves' hyperthyroidism. Prospective prediction of ophthalmopathy was tested in an independent validation cohort of 18 to 20 hyperthyroidism patients and 15 to 17 patients who later progressed to ophthalmopathy. The approximately 100 discovery patients were randomly divided into training and test sets at a 7:3 ratio. Thyroid tissue and blood T-cell repertoires from several Graves' hyperthyroidism patients were also compared in the study. After sampling, hyperthyroidism patients received methimazole starting at 30 mg daily, and ophthalmopathy patients received high-dose intravenous methylprednisolone. A second multiplex PCR round built the libraries, followed by size selection and purification. Sequencing of the libraries was done on an Illumina HiSeq2000 using paired-end 100 bp reads. SOAPnuke was used to process the raw data, with reads discarded if the reads contained adapters or uncalled bases, had a mean Phred below 15, or lacked an exact constant-primer or identifier match. High-quality paired reads were merged using COPE v1.2.5, and each unique nucleotide sequence was defined as a clonotype. MiTCR v1.1 was used to align the clonotypes against IMGT TRBV, TRBD and TRBJ reference segments. The analysis was restricted to V-J combinations with a frequency above 0.0001, which together covered approximately 99% of the repertoires. A TCS score was defined as the ratio of F50 (clonal expansion) to E x V (chaos), with BLOSUM62-based TCRdist applied between CDR3 peptides within each V-J. Welch's t-statistics and random forest reduced several hundred V-J features to 10 to 15, which were used in a naive Bayes classifier (R e1071). No statistical method was used to set the sample size in advance, and investigators knew the group allocation. The paper describes TCR Vbeta CDR3 sequencing of 135 peripheral blood samples, made up of under 50 ophthalmopathy patients, 70 to 75 hyperthyroidism patients and some 17 progressor patients.

In this chain, TRBV30 is recombined with TRBJ2-7, with 8 central nucleotides matching TRBD1. This TCR was recovered from a woman between 50 and 59 years old with Graves disease. Donor details come from another sample of the same person, matched by shared clones. The sequences come from peripheral blood mononuclear cells (PBMCs), collected at new diagnosis, from a patient treated with antithyroid drugs. The encoded CDR3 is CAWSVGGQVTSKVHF. The base sequence is TGTGCCTGGAGTGTAGGGGGACAGGTAACCTCAAAGGTGCACTTC.